This TCR beta chain was observed in a study of technical replicates of blood from a handful of donors. The data were produced by immunoSEQ multiplex PCR, yet TCRdb's version contains in-frame clones alone and is incomplete. The sample lists about 57,000 clones; around 93% were seen once. Looked up from germline, CDR1 is SSHAT and CDR2 is FNYEAQ (reference sequence). The CDR3 is made up of 13 amino acids. V was trimmed by 1 base and J by 6 bases, leaving 10 bases between them. Sequencing input: PBMCs. This TCR derives from a human donor in good health. Some clones in this sample may be carry-over from other donors' samples. The gene calls are TRBV7-7 and TRBJ2-7, with TRBD1 as a possible D gene (5 bases). The CDR3 spells CASSLVGQGEQYF. The CDR3 DNA is TGTGCCAGCAGCTTAGTTGGCCAGGGCGAGCAGTACTTC.